This TCR beta chain was captured in a study of cytomegalovirus exposure and HLA in healthy donors. CDR3 length: 14 residues. The germline gives CDR1 SEHNR, CDR2 FQNEAQ (reference sequence). Trimming removed 4 bases at V and 1 base at J, with 10 bases between. The study ran its PCR with 60 Vbeta and 13 Jbeta primers. The repertoire was sequenced with immunoSEQ multiplex PCR; TCRdb's copy has only in-frame clones and lacks some. This sample carries some 150,000 clones, approximately 80% of them seen once, and the ten largest clones take approximately 6.1%. The V gene is TRBV7-9, the J gene TRBJ1-1, with D perhaps matching TRBD1 (6 bases). The clonotype originates from a man in his thirties or forties in good health and CMV-seropositive. Sequences were obtained from PBMCs. The CDR3 region has the DNA TGTGCCAGCAGCTCAGGGGACCAGAACACTGAAGCTTTCTTT. Translation: CASSSGDQNTEAFF.